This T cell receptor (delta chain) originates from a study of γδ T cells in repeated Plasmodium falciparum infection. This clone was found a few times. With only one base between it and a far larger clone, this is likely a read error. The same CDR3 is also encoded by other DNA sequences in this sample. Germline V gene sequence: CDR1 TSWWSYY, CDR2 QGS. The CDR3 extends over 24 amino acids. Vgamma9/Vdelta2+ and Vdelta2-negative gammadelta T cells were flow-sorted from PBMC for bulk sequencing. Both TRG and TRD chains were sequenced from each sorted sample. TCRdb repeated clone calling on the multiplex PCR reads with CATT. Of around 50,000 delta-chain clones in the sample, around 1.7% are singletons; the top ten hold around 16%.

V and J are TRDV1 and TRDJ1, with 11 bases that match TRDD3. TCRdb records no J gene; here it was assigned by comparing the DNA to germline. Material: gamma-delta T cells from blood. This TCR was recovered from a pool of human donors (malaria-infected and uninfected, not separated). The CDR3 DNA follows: TGTGCTCTTGGGGAACTCAGATCCTACCTCCTTCGTACTGGGGGATATATCCACACCGACAAACTCATCTTT. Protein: CALGELRSYLLRTGGYIHTDKLIF.